This T cell receptor (beta chain) stems from a study of blood T cell repertoires in COVID-19 (dated by TCRdb to about 2020). Some background on the complete study: Samples covering the acute and convalescent phases of COVID-19 were provided by collaborators in the United States, Italy and Spain. The prospective study material was composed of cDNA or gDNA derived from T cells, B-cell-depleted T cells, or PBMCs. Subjects who had been exposed to COVID-19, were actively infected with it, or had recovered from it provided the deeply sampled blood TCRbeta repertoires that made up the dataset. The repertoires were released in a freely available public database intended as a resource for research on the immune response to SARS-CoV-2. The samples were drawn from the first 160 participants of the ongoing ImmuneRACE study and from 950 to 1,500 subjects provided by 6 global collaborators. Nearly every sample came with metadata listing a de-identified subject ID, COVID-19 status, age in years and sex. HLA class I and class II types, where available, came from metadata supplied by the sample provider rather than from assay-based typing. Findings and caveats that apply to the study as a whole: How much clinical and demographic metadata was included differed by source and by participant, and the metadata was provided uncurated.

With respect to this clone: Its antigen is unknown. Base qualities are not recorded, but no much larger clone differs from it by a single base.

From the germline V gene, CDR1 is SGHDT and CDR2 is YYEEEE. Taken from cysteine to phenylalanine, the CDR3 has 12 residues. The read is trimmed to its CDR3 DNA, 36 bases read in frame from base 1. Trimming costs V 1 base and J 4 bases, and their ends lie 4 bases apart. One collaborating source in Seattle enrolled patients while the patients were actively infected and followed the patients over time throughout the course of disease. Collaborating institutions collected whole blood in K2EDTA tubes following their own protocols. For TCRbeta analysis, collaborators shipped samples as frozen whole blood, isolated PBMCs, or DNA extracted from either of those sample types. TCRbeta CDR3 regions were amplified from genomic DNA using the immunoSEQ Assay, a bias-controlled multiplex PCR. The authors processed their data as follows. Within the assay, amplification of reference gene primers was used to estimate how many nucleated cells each sample contained. To quantify the absolute abundance of each unique TCRbeta CDR3 rearrangement, sequence reads were collapsed and filtered. For each sample, productive Simpson clonality was calculated as the square root of Simpson's diversity index across productive rearrangements. Held by TCRdb, this immuneACCESS table contains in-frame sequences only and omits some clones. Under half of the omission traces to an unresolved V gene where checked; the cause of the rest is unknown. The V and J calls and clone size are taken from that table; D and trimming were inferred from the DNA. The table for this sample lists fewer than 300,000 clones; about 89% of them were counted only once. Jointly, the top ten make up 2% to 2.5% of the sample.

This clonotype was sampled from a woman aged 25 to 45 with COVID-19, enrolled during active disease. Sequencing was carried out using peripheral blood. Recombination joined TRBV5-6 with TRBJ2-3, with no reliable assignment of the D segment. Read as DNA, the sequence is TGTGCCAGCAGCTTGAGCTCAGATACGCAGTATTTT. The resulting protein is CASSLSSDTQYF.